These 16 T cell receptor beta chains came from one sample sequenced in a study of blood T cell repertoires in COVID-19 (TCRdb year 2020). Library preparation used the immunoSEQ multiplex PCR assay. What TCRdb holds here is the immuneACCESS table cut down to in-frame rearrangements. Part of the clones is not present; checked against another copy, under half of the missing clones reflect an unresolved V gene, and the others are unexplained. The sample table shows some 150,000 clones, and 65% to 90% are seen once. The ten largest make up over 10% of the sample. The specimen was peripheral blood. These receptors came from a woman aged 60-70 years with COVID-19, enrolled during active disease.

The rearrangement joins TRBV6-1 to TRBJ2-1; TRBD2 aligns across 7 bases. The CDR3 spans 14 residues. V trimming: 3 bases; J trimming: 8 bases; junction bases outside the gene matches: 7. The germline gives CDR1 MNHNS, CDR2 SASEGT. CDR3 nucleotide sequence: TGTGCCAGCAGTGAGAGATGGGGAGGGTATGAGCAGTTCTTC. Its translation is CASSERWGGYEQFF.

The rearrangement uses TRBV29-1 and TRBJ2-7, with a possible D match to TRBD2 (6 bases). Germline assignment: CDR1 SQVTM and CDR2 ANQGSEA. V was pared by 2 bases and J by 4 bases, with 12 bases between. This CDR3 comprises 13 residues. CDR3 region: CSVEIAGKYEQYF. DNA of the CDR3: TGCAGCGTTGAAATCGCGGGAAAGTACGAGCAGTACTTC.

The V call is TRBV11-2, the J call TRBJ2-3; D is undetermined. Trimming stripped 5 bases from V and 6 bases from J, with 21 bases between. This CDR3 is 16 amino acids long. From germline, CDR1 is SGHAT and CDR2 FQNNGV. The CDR3 protein is CASSPRPTTYWDTQYF. CDR3 sequence (DNA): TGTGCCAGCAGCCCCCGACCTACTACCTATTGGGATACGCAGTATTTT. The whole variable domain, filled in from reference TRBV11-2 and TRBJ2-3, reads EAGVAQSPRYKIIEKRQSVAFWCNPISGHATLYWYQQILGQGPKLLIQFQNNGVVDDSQLPKDRFSAERLKGVDSTLKIQPAKLEDSAVYLCASSPRPTTYWDTQYFGPGTRLTVL.

This clone was seen only once. The CDR3 sequence: CASSERDRVYYGYTF. CDR3 sequence (DNA): TGTGCCAGCAGTGAACGGGACAGGGTTTACTATGGCTACACCTTC. The genes are TRBV6-1 and TRBJ1-2; 9 positions match TRBD1. The CDR3 runs 15 residues. Per the germline V gene, CDR1 is MNHNS and CDR2 is SASEGT. V dropped 2 bases and J dropped 3; count of bases not matched to a gene: 4.

This chain links TRBV5-1 with TRBJ2-5; 8 bases fit TRBD2. CDR1 and CDR2 from the germline V gene are SGHRS and YFSETQ. The ends lost 4 bases at V and 3 bases at J; junction bases unmatched: 11. The length of the CDR3 is 16 residues. In DNA form, the CDR3 reads TGCGCCAGCAGCCTCCAAGCCGGGACTAGGAAAGAGACCCAGTACTTC. Translated, it gives CASSLQAGTRKETQYF.

This clone was picked up a small number of times. Additional DNA sequences in this sample encode the identical CDR3. V is TRBV11-3 and J is TRBJ1-1, with TRBD1 matching over 7 bases. CDR1 is SGHNT and CDR2 is YENEEA in the germline V gene. Trimming cost V 1 base and J 4 bases; bases outside gene matches: 3. CDR3 size: 14 residues. The CDR3 DNA follows: TGTGCCAGCAGCTTAGGACAGGGAGGCACTGAAGCTTTCTTT. Translated, it gives CASSLGQGGTEAFF.

This chain connects TRBV4-1 to TRBJ1-5; 9 bases align to TRBD1. Germline lookup yields CDR1 MGHRA and CDR2 YSYEKL. The CDR3 is made up of 15 amino acids. The trim removed 2 bases at V and 6 bases at J, leaving 5 bases unmatched. The CDR3 DNA follows: TGCGCCAGCAGCCAATGGACAGGGGAGGGTCAGCCCCAGCATTTT. Translated: CASSQWTGEGQPQHF.

This clone was recorded only once. The chain employs TRBV6-2 or TRBV6-3 and TRBJ1-4; 9 nucleotides agree with TRBD1. Germline assignment: CDR1 MNHEY and CDR2 SVGEGT. V shed 4 bases and J 8 bases; nucleotides not matched to a gene: 8. The CDR3 consists of 15 residues. The CDR3 sequence is CASSSPGTGNEKLFF. The DNA of the CDR3 is TGTGCCAGCAGTTCCCCCGGGACAGGGAACGAAAAACTGTTTTTT.

The chain carries TRBV12-3 or TRBV12-4 and TRBJ2-2; the D is unclear. This CDR3 has 12 amino acids. The ends were cut back, 8 bases at V and 6 bases at J, with 10 bases in the middle. CDR3 DNA sequence: TGTGCCAGCCAAAGAGTTTCCGGGGAGCTGTTTTTT. It specifies CASQRVSGELFF.

This chain links TRBV5-1 with TRBJ2-1; 7 bases fit TRBD2. The CDR3 is 15 residues long. CDR1 and CDR2 from the germline V gene are SGHRS and YFSETQ. The J segment lost 4 bases and the V segment lost 7 bases, leaving 11 bases of the junction unmatched. Here the CDR3 reads CASRLRGVYYNEQFF. Here the CDR3 DNA reads TGCGCCAGCCGGTTACGGGGGGTATATTACAATGAGCAGTTCTTC. Full variable domain (rest looked up from reference TRBV5-1 and TRBJ2-1): KAGVTQTPRYLIKTRGQQVTLSCSPISGHRSVSWYQQTPGQGLQFLFEYFSETQRNKGNFPGRFSGRQFSNSRSEMNVSTLELGDSALYLCASRLRGVYYNEQFFGPGTRLTVL.

CDR3 residues: CASRASATMETQYF. The DNA for the CDR3 is TGTGCCAGCAGAGCTAGCGCCACGATGGAGACCCAGTACTTC. The chain combines TRBV7-9 with TRBJ2-5, with D possibly TRBD2 on 6 matching bases. V shed 6 bases and J shed 5 bases, with 16 bases lying between them. CDR3 length equals 14 residues. Germline CDR1 reads SEHNR; CDR2 reads FQNEAQ (reference sequence).

The chain is built from TRBV29-1 and TRBJ2-1; perhaps TRBD2 as D (7 bases). The CDR3 covers 12 residues. The germline V gene has CDR1 SQVTM and CDR2 ANQGSEA. V lost 6 bases to trimming and J lost 4 bases, with 10 bases between them. The CDR3 loop reads CSVGGGYNEQFF. CDR3 bases: TGCAGCGTGGGAGGGGGGTACAATGAGCAGTTCTTC.

The chain is built from TRBV9 and TRBJ2-2; D is unclear. CDR1 is SGDLS, CDR2 YYNGEE, per germline. V lost 2 bases and J 3 bases, leaving 8 bases between the germline ends. The CDR3 runs 14 residues. CDR3 region: CASSVPPDTGELFF. DNA of the CDR3: TGTGCCAGCAGCGTCCCCCCTGACACCGGGGAGCTGTTTTTT.

The CDR3 DNA follows: TGTGCCAGCAGCTTAGCGGGACAGCGACTCCTCTATGGCTACACCTTC. Translation gives CASSLAGQRLLYGYTF. The chain has TRBV7-9 and TRBJ1-2; 7 nucleotides align to TRBD1. CDR3 length equals 16 residues. J was trimmed by 4 bases and V by 0 bases; bases with no gene match: 8. The V gene's germline CDR1 is SEHNR and CDR2 FQNEAQ (reference sequence).

The rearrangement uses TRBV5-5 and TRBJ2-1, with TRBD2 matching 8 bases. From germline, CDR1 is SGHKS and CDR2 YYEKEE (reference sequence). The CDR3 runs to 15 residues. Germline trimming cut 0 bases from V and 8 bases from J; bases unmatched to any gene: 7. CDR3 sequence: CASSLARTSMDEQFF. The CDR3 region has the DNA TGTGCCAGCAGCTTGGCCCGGACTAGCATGGATGAGCAGTTCTTC.

The chain joins TRBV5-1 to TRBJ1-1, with D uncertain. Germline V gene lookup returns CDR1 SGHRS and CDR2 YFSETQ. This CDR3 comprises 16 residues. V was trimmed by 4 bases and J by 0 bases, leaving 16 bases between them. The CDR3 nucleotides are TGCGCCAGCAGCATCGAACGGGGAGGATTGAACACTGAAGCTTTCTTT. It yields the protein CASSIERGGLNTEAFF. Full variable domain (missing parts from reference TRBV5-1 and TRBJ1-1): KAGVTQTPRYLIKTRGQQVTLSCSPISGHRSVSWYQQTPGQGLQFLFEYFSETQRNKGNFPGRFSGRQFSNSRSEMNVSTLELGDSALYLCASSIERGGLNTEAFFGQGTRLTVV.